These 8 T cell receptor beta chains share one sample of origin, sequenced in a study of identical twins. A single record per CDR3 protein comes from TCRdb applying MiXCR to the 5' RACE reads. The repertoire holds around 490,000 distinct CDR3 sequences, about 22% seen once, with approximately 0.48% in the top ten. These sequences were also reported in another study, on yellow fever vaccine responses in identical twins.

Sequenced input: CD4+ T cells sorted from blood. The source is a woman between 18 and 29 years old in good health.

The chain employs TRBV9 and TRBJ2-5; D might be TRBD1 (6 bases). V was trimmed by 3 bases and J by 4 bases, leaving 13 bases between them. CDR3 length equals 14 residues. From germline, CDR1 is SGDLS and CDR2 YYNGEE. CDR3 residues: CASSATGHPETQYF. For the CDR3, the DNA is TGTGCCAGCAGCGCCACGGGACACCCAGAGACCCAGTACTTC.

The V gene is TRBV27, the J gene TRBJ2-1; 7 bases are a match to TRBD1. With V trimmed by 1 base and J by 4 bases, 7 bases remained unmatched. Looked up from germline, CDR1 is MNHEY and CDR2 is SMNVEV (reference sequence). This CDR3 has 16 amino acids. The CDR3 spells CASSLLVAGGYNEQFF. For the CDR3, the DNA is TGTGCCAGCAGTTTATTAGTGGCAGGGGGTTACAATGAGCAGTTCTTC.

This clonotype was detected a few times. The CDR3 loop reads CASSLHAGFTQYF. The DNA for the CDR3 is TGCGCCAGCAGCTTGCACGCGGGGTTTACGCAGTATTTT. The gene calls are TRBV5-1 and TRBJ2-3; D perhaps matches TRBD2 (6 bases). This CDR3 has 13 residues. The V gene's germline CDR1 is SGHRS and CDR2 YFSETQ. The V gene lost 1 base and the J gene lost 8 bases, with 11 bases spanning the gap.

J is TRBJ2-3 and V is TRBV9; the D gene is possibly TRBD2 (5 bases). The germline V and J ends were trimmed by 4 bases and 4 bases, with 16 bases remaining between them. Germline assignment: CDR1 SGDLS and CDR2 YYNGEE. This CDR3 has 15 amino acids. CDR3 DNA: TGTGCCAGCAGCCTCCTCGGACTTCCCCCAGATACGCAGTATTTT. This sequence encodes CASSLLGLPPDTQYF.

V is TRBV9 and J is TRBJ2-1; 12 bases are shared with TRBD2. V shed 2 bases and J 7 bases; nucleotides not matched to a gene: 7. The CDR3 is made up of 16 amino acids. Germline CDR1 and CDR2: SGDLS and YYNGEE. The CDR3 nucleotides are TGTGCCAGCAGCGTTGTCGGACTAGCGGGATTGAATGAGCAGTTCTTC. Amino acids: CASSVVGLAGLNEQFF.

The gene calls are TRBV19 and TRBJ2-3; 10 bases line up with TRBD2. V shed 4 bases and J 5 bases; nucleotides not matched to a gene: 9. There are 16 residues in the CDR3. Germline-derived CDR1 and CDR2 are LNHDA and SQIVND (reference sequence). The CDR3 protein is CASSKKTSGRLDTQYF. CDR3 nucleotide sequence: TGTGCCAGTAGTAAAAAGACTAGCGGGCGACTAGATACGCAGTATTTT.

This clonotype was found a few times. The CDR3 sequence: CASSFLGGTDTQYF. As DNA, the CDR3 is TGTGCCAGCAGTTTCCTAGGGGGGACAGATACGCAGTATTTT. This chain uses TRBV12-3 or TRBV12-4 with TRBJ2-3, with D possibly called TRBD1 or TRBD2 (6 bases each). Trimming removed 3 bases at V and 3 bases at J, with 10 bases between. The CDR3 loop spans 14 amino acids.

The table lists this clonotype with many counts. CDR3 sequence reads: CASSLSSGRRETQYF. The CDR3 DNA reads as TGTGCCAGCAGTTTATCTAGCGGGAGGAGGGAGACCCAGTACTTC. The chain carries TRBV12-3 or TRBV12-4 and TRBJ2-5; 11 bases agree with TRBD2. The CDR3 runs to 15 residues. With 2 bases clipped from V and 5 bases from J, the junction kept 4 bases outside the gene matches.